The clone carrying this T cell receptor (beta chain) is a singleton in its sample. Its target is unknown. The protocol was immunoSEQ multiplex PCR, while the TCRdb copy is restricted to in-frame clones and leaves out a portion. The sample lists roughly 80,000 clones, around 90% occurring once. This specimen comes from a study of graft-versus-host responses after intestinal transplantation. The CDR3 runs 14 residues. The V gene lost 1 base and the J gene lost 5 bases, with 9 bases spanning the gap. Germline CDR1 MGHRA, CDR2 YSYEKL. The rearrangement links TRBV4-1 to TRBJ1-5; D ambiguous. This TCR came from a human donor who was the organ donor for an intestinal transplant. The input for sequencing was unstimulated CD8+ T cells sorted from spleen or lymph node cells, taken before transplant. The CDR3 loop is CASSQGVSDQPQHF. The CDR3 DNA sequence: TGCGCCAGCAGCCAAGGTGTGTCTGATCAGCCCCAGCATTTT.